This T cell receptor beta chain was sequenced in a study of T cells in Graves' hyperthyroidism and ophthalmopathy. TCR beta CDR3 sequences were amplified from RNA transcripts. A first-round RT-PCR of the TCR CDR3 used the HTBI primer set. TCRdb re-called the multiplex PCR reads through MiXCR, storing one row per CDR3 protein. The top ten clones hold 9.5% to 13% of a sample with about 740,000 distinct CDR3 sequences, 11% to 15% of them seen once. Germline CDR1 reads MNHEY; CDR2 reads SVGEGT. Trimming took off 7 bases at V and 0 bases at J, with 8 bases between the two ends. CDR3 length equals 13 residues.

The rearrangement uses TRBV6-2 or TRBV6-3 and TRBJ2-3; D is ambiguous. Sequenced input: blood. The sequence was obtained from a woman aged 18-29 years with Graves' hyperthyroidism. The CDR3 DNA reads TGTGCCAGCAAATCTCCCAGCACAGATACGCAGTATTTT. This sequence encodes CASKSPSTDTQYF.